This passage covers 26 T cell receptor beta chains from one sample sequenced in a study of PD-1 blockade in classical Hodgkin lymphoma (TCRdb year 2020). This sample's time point label indicates: cycle 2 day 1 (C2D1) of nivolumab. Relapse after autologous stem cell transplantation had occurred in all trial patients, and cohorts A, B and C were distinguished by prior brentuximab vedotin exposure. Library construction relied on the immunoSEQ multiplex PCR assay. TCRdb took over this immuneACCESS table, retaining in-frame rearrangements with V and J assigned. Such tables are incomplete; in checked studies, under half of the missing clones stem from an unresolved V gene, and the remainder is unexplained. Present in this sample are 49,000 or so clones, less than 85% of which were seen just once. Of the sample, approximately 23% falls within the top ten clones. The starting material was peripheral blood mononuclear cells (PBMCs), obtained before the second cycle of nivolumab. Every receptor here comes from a human donor with classical Hodgkin lymphoma.

The chain combines TRBV5-1 with TRBJ2-1; TRBD2 matches at 10 bases. The V gene end was trimmed by 3 bases and the J gene end by 3 bases; junction bases not matched to a gene: 0. Germline V CDR1 and CDR2: SGHRS, YFSETQ. The length of the CDR3 is 14 residues. CDR3 region: CASSWTSGYNEQFF. CDR3 nucleotides: TGCGCCAGCAGCTGGACTAGCGGCTACAATGAGCAGTTCTTC.

In DNA, the CDR3 is TGTGCCAGCAGCTTCAGGGGCGGTAGTCAGCCCCAGCATTTT. It encodes CASSFRGGSQPQHF. The chain combines TRBV7-2 with TRBJ1-5, with a tentative D call TRBD1 (6 bases). V was clipped by 3 bases and J by 6 bases, with 12 bases between them. This CDR3 has 14 amino acids. CDR1 and CDR2 from the germline V gene are SGHTA and FQGNSA.

This clone was counted only a few times. The V call is TRBV18, the J call TRBJ2-2; 8 nucleotides agree with TRBD2. Germline V gene data show CDR1 as KGHSH and CDR2 as LQKENI. The CDR3 covers 16 residues. V lost 0 bases to trimming and J lost 4 bases; unmatched junction nucleotides: 4. In nucleotides, the CDR3 is TGTGCCAGCTCACCACCTGGCGGGGGGACCACCGGGGAGCTGTTTTTT. This gives the protein CASSPPGGGTTGELFF.

The gene calls are TRBV27 and TRBJ1-6; TRBD1 matches 9 bases. This CDR3 comprises 16 residues. The V segment lost 5 bases and the J segment 7 bases; nucleotides outside the gene matches: 9. Germline V gene lookup returns CDR1 MNHEY and CDR2 SMNVEV (reference sequence). The CDR3 sequence is CASSPHRGQGNSPLHF. In DNA, the CDR3 is TGTGCCAGCAGTCCCCACAGGGGGCAAGGAAATTCACCCCTCCACTTT.

The gene calls are TRBV7-3 and TRBJ2-1, with 7 positions matching TRBD2. CDR1 SGHTA and CDR2 FQGTGA come from the germline V gene. CDR3 size: 13 residues. V trimming: 10 bases; J trimming: 7 bases; junction bases outside the gene matches: 10. The CDR3 sequence is CATARGVANEQFF. The CDR3 nucleotides read TGTGCCACCGCCCGGGGGGTCGCAAATGAGCAGTTCTTC.

The gene calls are TRBV29-1 and TRBJ2-7; possible D gene TRBD1, 5 bases. Trimming left V 5 bases short and J 3 bases short, with 11 bases between. This CDR3 spans 12 amino acids. CDR1 and CDR2 from the germline V gene are SQVTM and ANQGSEA. The chain's CDR3 is CSVLQGGYEQYF. Here the CDR3 DNA reads TGCAGCGTTTTGCAGGGTGGCTACGAGCAGTACTTC.

The J gene is TRBJ2-7, the V gene TRBV2; possibly TRBD1 for D (5 bases). Germline V gene lookup returns CDR1 SNHLY and CDR2 FYNNEI. The CDR3 has 13 residues. Trimming took off 2 bases at V and 0 bases at J, with 5 bases between the two ends. CDR3 coding DNA: TGTGCCAGCAGTGAACAGGGCTCCTACGAGCAGTACTTC. It yields the protein CASSEQGSYEQYF.

The V call is TRBV5-1, the J call TRBJ2-2, with 8 bases that match TRBD1. This CDR3 has 16 residues. The ends lost 7 bases at V and 0 bases at J; junction bases unmatched: 8. CDR1 is SGHRS and CDR2 is YFSETQ in the germline V gene. CDR3 sequence (DNA): TGCGCCAGCCGGATCGCAGGGGGCGCGAACACCGGGGAGCTGTTTTTT. It is translated as CASRIAGGANTGELFF.

J is TRBJ1-1 and V is TRBV29-1; 9 nucleotides align to TRBD1. The CDR3 has 15 residues. Germline CDR1 and CDR2: SQVTM and ANQGSEA. With V trimmed by 7 bases and J by 0 bases, 9 bases remained unmatched. CDR3 residues: CSGSDRGDMNTEAFF. In nucleotides, the CDR3 is TGCAGCGGATCGGACAGGGGAGACATGAACACTGAAGCTTTCTTT.

This clone showed up just a few times. The chain employs TRBV14 and TRBJ2-7, with D possibly matching TRBD1 (6 bases). Germline V gene data show CDR1 as SGHDN and CDR2 as FVKESK. There are 13 residues in the CDR3. V was clipped by 2 bases and J by 3 bases, with 8 bases between them. CDR3 loop: CASSQLDSYEQYF. The CDR3 region has the DNA TGTGCCAGCAGCCAACTGGACAGCTACGAGCAGTACTTC.

The CDR3 sequence is CASSIAGGRSYEQYF. DNA of the CDR3: TGTGCCAGTAGTATAGCGGGAGGTCGGTCCTACGAGCAGTACTTC. The genes are TRBV19 and TRBJ2-7; 7 bases match TRBD2. The CDR3 totals 15 residues. With 1 base clipped from V and 1 base from J, the junction kept 4 bases outside the gene matches. CDR1 and CDR2 (germline): LNHDA, SQIVND (reference sequence).

In its sample, this clone was seen a few times. This chain joins TRBV27 and TRBJ2-1; D gene uncertain. V was pared by 3 bases and J by 7 bases, with 13 bases between. CDR3 length: 14 amino acids. Germline V gene sequence: CDR1 MNHEY, CDR2 SMNVEV (reference sequence). CDR3 in amino acids: CASSFATMGNEQFF. CDR3 in DNA: TGTGCCAGCAGTTTTGCGACAATGGGGAATGAGCAGTTCTTC.

This clone was seen only once. CDR3 residues: CASSLNAGGTDTQYF. The DNA for the CDR3 is TGTGCCAGCAGCTTGAACGCGGGAGGGACAGATACGCAGTATTTT. This chain uses TRBV7-2 with TRBJ2-3; 9 nucleotides line up with TRBD2. V was pared by 3 bases and J by 3 bases, with 4 bases of the junction left unmatched. The CDR3 loop spans 15 amino acids. CDR1 is SGHTA, CDR2 FQGNSA, per germline.

This chain links TRBV7-8 with TRBJ2-2, with D possibly being TRBD2 (5 bases). Germline V gene sequence: CDR1 SGHVS, CDR2 FQNEAQ. This CDR3 spans 12 amino acids. V shed 3 bases and J shed 12 bases, with 11 bases lying between them. The chain's CDR3 is CASSLNPGKLFF. CDR3 sequence (DNA): TGTGCCAGCAGCTTGAACCCGGGGAAGCTGTTTTTT.

The CDR3 nucleotides read TGTGCCAGCAGCTCCGGGACAGGGGTCGGAGAGACCCAGTACTTC. Its protein product is CASSSGTGVGETQYF. The rearrangement uses TRBV7-3 and TRBJ2-5, with 10 bases identical to TRBD1. Trimming removed 4 bases from V and 4 bases from J; junction bases left unmatched: 6. Germline values: CDR1 SGHTA, CDR2 FQGTGA. CDR3 length equals 15 residues.

The J gene is TRBJ2-7, the V gene TRBV19, with 11 bases aligning to TRBD2. Trimming took 5 bases from V and 7 from J; bases not matched to a gene: 4. This CDR3 comprises 13 residues. Germline CDR1 and CDR2: LNHDA and SQIVND (reference sequence). The CDR3 DNA sequence: TGTGCCAGTAGTGTACGGACTAGCGGGGAGCAGTACTTC. It translates to CASSVRTSGEQYF.

This chain joins TRBV7-9 and TRBJ2-3, with D unresolved. The CDR3 extends over 12 amino acids. Trimming removed 1 base from V and 7 bases from J, with 6 bases in between. Germline loops: CDR1 SEHNR, CDR2 FQNEAQ (reference sequence). For the CDR3, the DNA is TGTGCCAGCAGCTTAGAGGGCTATACGCAGTATTTT. Translation: CASSLEGYTQYF. The full variable domain, rest sourced from reference TRBV7-9 and TRBJ2-3, is DTGVSQNPRHKITKRGQNVTFRCDPISEHNRLYWYRQTLGQGPEFLTYFQNEAQLEKSRLLSDRFSAERPKGSFSTLEIQRTEQGDSAMYLCASSLEGYTQYFGPGTRLTVL.

The chain joins TRBV19 to TRBJ2-5; D gene uncertain. The V gene's germline CDR1 is LNHDA and CDR2 SQIVND (reference sequence). The CDR3 length is 11 residues. V was clipped by 6 bases and J by 5 bases, with 7 bases between them. The CDR3 DNA is TGTGCCAGTAGCCCCCCTGAGACCCAGTACTTC. This gives the protein CASSPPETQYF.

The chain joins TRBV5-1 to TRBJ1-1, with D unresolved. Germline V gene data show CDR1 as SGHRS and CDR2 as YFSETQ. The CDR3 runs 15 residues. The ends were cut back, 1 base at V and 1 base at J, with 11 bases in the middle. The CDR3 here is CASSLWSVQNTEAFF. The CDR3 nucleotides read TGCGCCAGCAGCTTGTGGTCCGTTCAGAACACTGAAGCTTTCTTT.

The chain has TRBV19 and TRBJ1-2, with 8 positions matching TRBD1. Germline assignment: CDR1 LNHDA and CDR2 SQIVND (reference sequence). V was clipped by 5 bases and J by 4 bases; unmatched bases: 12. There are 16 residues in the CDR3. CDR3: CASSQGQGGWSYGYTF. The CDR3 region has the DNA TGTGCCAGTAGTCAAGGACAGGGAGGTTGGAGCTATGGCTACACCTTC.

The chain employs TRBV7-6 and TRBJ2-3, with TRBD1 matching 8 bases. With V trimmed by 3 bases and J by 8 bases, 13 bases remained unmatched. The CDR3 extends over 16 amino acids. CDR1 SGHVS and CDR2 FNYEAQ come from the germline V gene. This CDR3 reads CASSFFVPGQGGTQYF. DNA of the CDR3: TGTGCCAGCAGCTTTTTCGTGCCCGGACAGGGAGGTACGCAGTATTTT.

CDR3: CASTLEYEQYF. CDR3 DNA: TGTGCCAGCACCCTGGAATACGAGCAGTACTTC. This rearrangement joins TRBV5-5 to TRBJ2-7; D not certain. V was clipped by 6 bases and J by 4 bases, with 8 bases between them. The CDR3 spans 11 residues. In germline, CDR1 is SGHKS, CDR2 YYEKEE (reference sequence).

The CDR3 protein is CASSGDQRIGEQYF. In DNA, the CDR3 is TGTGCCAGCAGCGGGGATCAAAGGATAGGTGAGCAGTACTTC. The chain uses TRBV4-2 and TRBJ2-7; D ambiguous. The V end was cut by 5 bases, the J end by 7 bases, with 18 bases between. The CDR3 consists of 14 residues. Germline V lookup: CDR1 LGHNA, CDR2 YNFKEQ.

This rearrangement joins TRBV21-1 to TRBJ1-5; the table names TRBD1, a call not compared with the DNA. TRBV21-1 is a documented pseudogene. This CDR3 comprises 16 residues. The CDR3 coding sequence is TGTGCCAGCAGCAAATCTCGGCAGGGGGGCGCTCAGCCCCAGCATTTT. It codes for CASSKSRQGGAQPQHF.

This clone appeared a single time. The J gene is TRBJ1-4, the V gene TRBV27, with D possibly being TRBD1 (6 bases). V lost 3 bases and J lost 8, with 13 bases in between. From germline, CDR1 is MNHEY and CDR2 SMNVEV (reference sequence). The CDR3 is made up of 14 amino acids. Here the CDR3 DNA reads TGTGCCAGCAGTTTGTTGGGGGCAGGGGAAAAACTGTTTTTT. Translation gives CASSLLGAGEKLFF. The whole variable domain, remainder taken from reference TRBV27 and TRBJ1-4, is EAQVTQNPRYLITVTGKKLTVTCSQNMNHEYMSWYRQDPGLGLRQIYYSMNVEVTDKGDVPEGYKVSRKEKRNFPLILESPSPNQTSLYFCASSLLGAGEKLFFGSGTQLSVL.

The chain employs TRBV6-5 and TRBJ2-2; a possible D gene is TRBD2 (6 bases). CDR3 size: 14 residues. In germline, CDR1 is MNHEY, CDR2 SVGAGI. V dropped 4 bases and J dropped 6 bases, with 12 bases sitting between them. CDR3 sequence (DNA): TGTGCCAGCAGTTCGGACTATAACTCCGGGGAGCTGTTTTTT. Amino acids: CASSSDYNSGELFF.